These 18 T cell receptor beta chains were sequenced from one sample in a study of early T cells in non-severe SARS-CoV-2 infection. TCRdb itself ran the 5' RACE reads through MiXCR, one entry per CDR3 protein. In the table there are about 50,000 distinct CDR3 sequences, about 6% of which are singletons. Sequenced here: whole blood, sampled at baseline. The receptors derive from an adult who was a healthcare worker with PCR-confirmed SARS-CoV-2 infection or an uninfected control (not recorded which).

This clonotype was picked up a small number of times. The CDR3 loop reads CSVSEDEQFF. In DNA form, the CDR3 reads TGCAGCGTTAGTGAGGATGAGCAGTTCTTC. The genes are TRBV29-1 and TRBJ2-1, with unresolved D. This CDR3 region has 10 residues. The germline V gene has CDR1 SQVTM and CDR2 ANQGSEA. Trimming left V 5 bases short and J 8 bases short, with 7 bases between.

In this sample, this clonotype turned up a few times. CDR3 sequence reads: CASSRPGAHEAFF. The DNA of the CDR3 is TGTGCCAGCAGCCGTCCGGGGGCACATGAAGCTTTCTTT. The chain is built from TRBV7-2 and TRBJ1-1; a weak D match, TRBD1 (6 bases). Germline values: CDR1 SGHTA, CDR2 FQGNSA. V was clipped by 5 bases and J by 7 bases, with 14 bases between them. This CDR3 contains 13 residues.

This clonotype was seen at least ten times. The gene calls are TRBV21-1 and TRBJ1-1. TRBV21-1 is given as a pseudogene. The CDR3 length is 14 residues. Written as DNA, the CDR3 is TGTGCCAGCAGCAAAGTTGGCTGGGAGTATATGGCTTTCTTT. Translated: CASSKVGWEYMAFF.

V gene TRBV5-4 combines with J gene TRBJ2-1, with 7 positions matching TRBD2. Per the germline V gene, CDR1 is SGHNT and CDR2 is YYREEE (reference sequence). This CDR3 contains 14 residues. With 4 bases clipped from V and 6 bases from J, the junction kept 7 bases outside the gene matches. DNA for the CDR3: TGTGCCAGCAGCCTTCTAGCGGATTTCAATGAGCAGTTCTTC. This encodes CASSLLADFNEQFF.

The chain couples TRBV20-1 to TRBJ2-5; D not certain. This CDR3 is built from 12 residues. Trimming removed 3 bases from V and 4 bases from J, with 9 bases in between. Germline V gene data show CDR1 as DFQATT and CDR2 as SNEGSKA (reference sequence). CDR3 residues: CSASWTPETQYF. The CDR3 region has the DNA TGCAGTGCTAGTTGGACGCCAGAGACCCAGTACTTC.

This clonotype was found a few times. The V call is TRBV3-1, the J call TRBJ1-4; weak D call: TRBD1 (5 bases). Between the trimmed V and J ends, which lost 3 bases and 8 bases, there was a span of 13 bases. The CDR3 extends over 14 amino acids. From germline, CDR1 is LGHDT and CDR2 YNNKEL (reference sequence). The CDR3 loop reads CASSQPTGGEKLFF. CDR3 sequence (DNA): TGTGCCAGCAGCCAGCCGACCGGGGGGGAAAAACTGTTTTTT.

This clonotype has a count of ten or more. The genes are TRBV29-1 and TRBJ1-4, with D hard to call. CDR3 length equals 14 residues. The V and J ends lost 7 bases and 4 bases respectively, with 16 bases between them. Germline V gene lookup returns CDR1 SQVTM and CDR2 ANQGSEA. The CDR3 sequence is CSANGPAGNEKLFF. The CDR3 coding sequence is TGCAGCGCCAACGGGCCCGCGGGTAATGAAAAACTGTTTTTT.

This chain joins TRBV20-1 and TRBJ2-1; D not resolved. V was pared by 0 bases and J by 7 bases, with 13 bases between. This CDR3 has 14 residues. CDR1 is DFQATT, CDR2 SNEGSKA, per germline (reference sequence). CDR3 residues: CSARDPVLGNEQFF. The CDR3 DNA reads as TGCAGTGCTAGAGATCCAGTTTTGGGTAATGAGCAGTTCTTC.

This clonotype was counted many times. The genes are TRBV20-1 and TRBJ2-3; 11 bases map to TRBD2. The CDR3 spans 14 residues. Germline V CDR1 and CDR2: DFQATT, SNEGSKA (reference sequence). V lost 8 bases, J lost 5 bases, and 9 bases stayed unmatched. The CDR3 reads CSTLAGGPGDTQYF. Here the CDR3 DNA reads TGCAGTACCTTAGCGGGAGGGCCAGGAGATACGCAGTATTTT.

This clonotype has just a few counts. The rearrangement joins TRBV24-1 to TRBJ2-3; 9 nucleotides match TRBD2. V shed 2 bases and J 1 base; nucleotides not matched to a gene: 0. Germline CDR1 and CDR2: KGHDR and SFDVKD. This CDR3 is built from 15 residues. Here the CDR3 DNA reads TGTGCCACCAGTGATTGGACTAGCGGCACAGATACGCAGTATTTT. Residues: CATSDWTSGTDTQYF.

This clonotype was seen ten or more times. The gene calls are TRBV19 and TRBJ1-6; TRBD1 matches at 7 bases. Germline CDR1 is LNHDA and CDR2 is SQIVND (reference sequence). Trimming took 8 bases from V and 7 from J; bases not matched to a gene: 11. The CDR3 has 15 amino acids. CDR3 amino acids: CASEPTGTANSPLHF. CDR3 DNA: TGTGCCAGTGAACCGACCGGGACAGCCAATTCACCCCTCCACTTT.

This clonotype was seen ten or more times. The rearrangement uses TRBV2 and TRBJ2-1; the D is unclear. V lost 5 bases and J lost 4, with 9 bases in between. The CDR3 sequence is 13 residues long. Germline values: CDR1 SNHLY, CDR2 FYNNEI. The CDR3 region is CASSIGPYNEQFF. The CDR3 bases are TGTGCCAGCAGTATAGGACCTTACAATGAGCAGTTCTTC.

This clonotype appeared a few times. The CDR3 bases are TGCAGTGCTGGAGGGGACACCCAAAATTCACCCCTCCACTTT. It specifies CSAGGDTQNSPLHF. This chain joins TRBV20-1 and TRBJ1-6; a possible D gene is TRBD1 (6 bases). The CDR3 covers 14 residues. V was pared by 5 bases and J by 7 bases, with 15 bases between. From germline, CDR1 is DFQATT and CDR2 SNEGSKA (reference sequence).

This clonotype showed up many times. The J gene is TRBJ2-4, the V gene TRBV28; TRBD2 might be the D (7 bases). The CDR3 totals 15 residues. Germline assignment: CDR1 MDHEN and CDR2 SYDVKM. Trimming removed 4 bases from V and 8 bases from J, with 18 bases in between. The CDR3 sequence: CASSSWTRGGDIQYF. For the CDR3, the DNA is TGTGCCAGCAGTTCCTGGACTAGGGGGGGCGACATTCAGTACTTC.

The sample holds one count of this clonotype. This sequence joins TRBV27 and TRBJ1-2; D unresolved. Germline-derived CDR1 and CDR2 are MNHEY and SMNVEV (reference sequence). The CDR3 is 14 residues long. Trimming removed 0 bases at V and 3 bases at J, with 8 bases between. The CDR3 reads CASSLSKKDYGYTF. In DNA form, the CDR3 reads TGTGCCAGCAGTTTATCGAAGAAGGACTATGGCTACACCTTC.

This clonotype has a count of ten or more. The rearrangement joins TRBV5-1 to TRBJ1-5; TRBD1 agrees at 8 bases. CDR3 length: 18 amino acids. Looked up from germline, CDR1 is SGHRS and CDR2 is YFSETQ. Trimming removed 4 bases from V and 2 bases from J; junction bases left unmatched: 14. The CDR3 nucleotides are TGCGCCAGCAGCAGCACTGACCTGAGGGGACAGGGCAATCAGCCCCAGCATTTT. It translates to CASSSTDLRGQGNQPQHF.

This clonotype was detected only a few times. The rearrangement joins TRBV28 to TRBJ2-3; no clear D gene. The CDR3 contains 14 residues. Germline CDR1 and CDR2: MDHEN and SYDVKM. V dropped 3 bases and J dropped 3 bases, with 10 bases sitting between them. The CDR3 reads CASSLYRATDTQYF. CDR3 DNA sequence: TGTGCCAGCAGTTTGTACCGGGCGACAGATACGCAGTATTTT.

The table lists this clonotype with a few counts. This chain uses TRBV28 with TRBJ2-1, with D tentatively TRBD2 (6 bases). Germline V gene data show CDR1 as MDHEN and CDR2 as SYDVKM. V was shortened by 3 bases and J by 6 bases, with 12 bases between the two germline ends. This CDR3 region has 14 residues. The CDR3 DNA sequence: TGTGCCAGCAGTTTGACGGGAGCCGGCAATGAGCAGTTCTTC. Translating it yields CASSLTGAGNEQFF.